The rows below give T cell receptor beta chains drawn from one sample of a study of post-analysis software for immune sequencing data. TCRdb passed the PCR reads through MiXCR, listing each CDR3 protein once. This sample has 650,000 to 850,000 distinct CDR3 sequences; under 70% occur once, and the top ten carry approximately 4.4%. The sequenced sample was blood. These receptors were collected from a girl aged 10 to 17 with multiple sclerosis. Each CDR3 is given with its conserved first and last residue. A D gene is named only where the DNA matches it firmly. Not every row has a clone size; where given, it reads once, few, many or a size class.

cdr3_length	j_call	clone_size	v_call	d_call	cdr3_nt	cdr3_aa
14	TRBJ2-5	.	TRBV12-3/TRBV12-4	.	TGTGCCAGCAGTCCCCGACTAGACCAAGAGACCCAGTACTTC	CASSPRLDQETQYF
14	TRBJ1-4	once	TRBV25-1	.	TGTGCCAGCAGTGAATATAGGGGAGATGAAAAACTGTTTTTT	CASSEYRGDEKLFF
17	TRBJ1-2	few	TRBV4-2	.	TGTGCCAGCAGCCACCAGGGCGGGGCCCTACGGAACTATGGCTACACCTTC	CASSHQGGALRNYGYTF
13	TRBJ1-2	.	TRBV28	.	TGTACCAGCAGCCTCCAGGGGTCCTATGGCTACACCTTC	CTSSLQGSYGYTF
13	TRBJ1-2	.	TRBV7-9	TRBD1	TGTGCCAGCACCCAACAGGGGACGGTTGGCTACACCTTC	CASTQQGTVGYTF
13	TRBJ2-4	.	TRBV12-3/TRBV12-4	TRBD2	TGTGCCACCGCCTTCGGGACTAGCGGGAAACAGTACTTC	CATAFGTSGKQYF
16	TRBJ2-1	.	TRBV5-1	TRBD1	TGCGCCAGCAGCTGGACTGAGGACAGGGGGAGGAATGAGCAGTTCTTC	CASSWTEDRGRNEQFF
16	TRBJ2-1	.	TRBV4-1	TRBD2	TGCGCCAGCAGCCAAGAAGGTAGCGGGGGGGCCAATGAGCAGTTCTTC	CASSQEGSGGANEQFF
15	TRBJ2-1	few	TRBV29-1	.	TGCAGCGTTGAAGGTGGTACCAACTCCTACAATGAGCAGTTCTTC	CSVEGGTNSYNEQFF
13	TRBJ2-1	.	TRBV20-1	.	TGCAGTGCTACTACGTTAAGCTACAATGAGCAGTTCTTC	CSATTLSYNEQFF
15	TRBJ2-4	.	TRBV3-1	.	TGTGCCAGCAGCCTCGAGAGAGGGGACGAAAACATTCAGTACTTC	CASSLERGDENIQYF
14	TRBJ2-1	few	TRBV27	.	TGTGCCAGCAGCCCTGGGAGCATCTACAATGAGCAGTTCTTC	CASSPGSIYNEQFF
16	TRBJ2-7	.	TRBV4-1	.	TGCGCCAGCAGCCAAGATTTGGGGGCCCTCTCCTACGAGCAGTACTTC	CASSQDLGALSYEQYF
15	TRBJ2-7	.	TRBV15	.	TGTGCCACCAGCAGAGAGCCGACGAGCTCCTACGAGCAGTACTTC	CATSREPTSSYEQYF
14	TRBJ2-3	.	TRBV29-1	.	TGCAGCGTTGAACGGGGGGCTGGCACAGATACGCAGTATTTT	CSVERGAGTDTQYF
14	TRBJ2-4	.	TRBV29-1	TRBD2	TGCAGCGTTGCCCTAGCGGGGGGTTCGGTGGACAAGTACTTC	CSVALAGGSVDKYF
14	TRBJ1-2	.	TRBV6-5	.	TGTGCCAGCAGAGGGGGGGCGAGGGGACATGGCTACACCTTC	CASRGGARGHGYTF
13	TRBJ1-2	few	TRBV5-1	.	TGCGCCAGCAGCTTTGGGCAGACCTATGGCTACACCTTC	CASSFGQTYGYTF
13	TRBJ1-2	.	TRBV20-1	.	TGCAGTGCTCCCGGGAGAGGGGGAGGTGGCTACACCTTC	CSAPGRGGGGYTF
14	TRBJ1-2	.	TRBV19	.	TGTGCCAGTAGTATGGCGACCGAAGGCTATGGCTACACCTTC	CASSMATEGYGYTF
14	TRBJ2-3	.	TRBV5-1	.	TGCGCCAGCAGTTACGAGGCTAGCACAGATACGCAGTATTTT	CASSYEASTDTQYF
11	TRBJ1-1	.	TRBV2	.	TGTGCCAGCAGTGTAGGTACTGAAGCTTTCTTT	CASSVGTEAFF